This TCR beta chain originates from a study of shared clonotypes between healthy human individuals. About the study: The plates for each donor numbered three CD4 naive, three CD4 memory, two CD8 naive and one CD8 memory.

Trimming removed 3 bases from V and 3 bases from J; junction bases left unmatched: 12. The CDR3 length is 16 residues. Germline V gene data show CDR1 as SGHRS and CDR2 as YFSETQ. Notes on the study in general: A handful of donors shared approximately 5% of their naive CD4 clonotypes.

As to this clone: Its antigen is unidentified.

Each cell subset's genomic DNA was divided evenly among several immunoSEQ plates. Sequenced by immunoSEQ multiplex PCR; TCRdb stores in-frame clones only, minus some. The data contain 2 million to 2.5 million clones, just over 90% of them singletons. It was CD45RO-negative cells, positively selected for CCR7, that made up naive CD8 cells, with terminally differentiated effector memory CD45RA+ cells excluded. This sequence joins TRBV5-1 and TRBJ2-7; 7 bases map to TRBD1. The TCR was taken from a man aged 18 to 35 in good health. Some clones in this sample may be carry-over from other donors' samples. Sequenced material: naive CD8+ T cells from PBMCs. CDR3 bases: TGCGCCAGCAGCTCACAGACAGGGCCTTCGGACTACGAGCAGTACTTC. This sequence encodes CASSSQTGPSDYEQYF. The whole variable domain, remainder taken from reference TRBV5-1 and TRBJ2-7, is KAGVTQTPRYLIKTRGQQVTLSCSPISGHRSVSWYQQTPGQGLQFLFEYFSETQRNKGNFPGRFSGRQFSNSRSEMNVSTLELGDSALYLCASSSQTGPSDYEQYFGPGTRLTVT.